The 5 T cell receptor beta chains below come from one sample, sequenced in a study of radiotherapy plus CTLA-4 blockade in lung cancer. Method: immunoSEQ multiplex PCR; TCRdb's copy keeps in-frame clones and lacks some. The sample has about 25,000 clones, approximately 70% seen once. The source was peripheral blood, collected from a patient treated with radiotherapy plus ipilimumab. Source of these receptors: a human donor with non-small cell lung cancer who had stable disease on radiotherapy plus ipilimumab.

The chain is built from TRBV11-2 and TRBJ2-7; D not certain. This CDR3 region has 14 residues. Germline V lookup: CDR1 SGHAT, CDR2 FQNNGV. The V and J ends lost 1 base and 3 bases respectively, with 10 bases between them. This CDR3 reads CASSLGARFYEQYF. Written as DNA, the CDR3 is TGTGCCAGCAGCTTAGGGGCGAGATTCTACGAGCAGTACTTC.

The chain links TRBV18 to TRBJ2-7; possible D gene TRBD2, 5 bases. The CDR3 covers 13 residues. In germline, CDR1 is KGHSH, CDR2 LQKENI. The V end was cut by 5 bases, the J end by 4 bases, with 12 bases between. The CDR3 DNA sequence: TGTGCCAGCTCATCCACTAGTCGGTACGAGCAGTACTTC. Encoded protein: CASSSTSRYEQYF.

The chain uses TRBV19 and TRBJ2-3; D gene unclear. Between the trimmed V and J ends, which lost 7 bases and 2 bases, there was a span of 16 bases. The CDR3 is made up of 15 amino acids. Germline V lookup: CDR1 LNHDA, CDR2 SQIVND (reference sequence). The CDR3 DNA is TGTGCCAGTATCCCAGGTGGCGGCCACACAGATACGCAGTATTTT. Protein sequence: CASIPGGGHTDTQYF. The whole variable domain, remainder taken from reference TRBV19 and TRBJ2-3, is DGGITQSPKYLFRKEGQNVTLSCEQNLNHDAMYWYRQDPGQGLRLIYYSQIVNDFQKGDIAEGYSVSREKKESFPLTVTSAQKNPTAFYLCASIPGGGHTDTQYFGPGTRLTVL.

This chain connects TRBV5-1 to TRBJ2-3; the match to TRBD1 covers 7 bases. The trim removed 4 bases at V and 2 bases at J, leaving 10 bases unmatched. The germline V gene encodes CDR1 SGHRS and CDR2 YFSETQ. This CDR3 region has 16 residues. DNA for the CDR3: TGCGCCAGCAGCCCAGGAAGGGACAGCATCACAGATACGCAGTATTTT. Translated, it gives CASSPGRDSITDTQYF.

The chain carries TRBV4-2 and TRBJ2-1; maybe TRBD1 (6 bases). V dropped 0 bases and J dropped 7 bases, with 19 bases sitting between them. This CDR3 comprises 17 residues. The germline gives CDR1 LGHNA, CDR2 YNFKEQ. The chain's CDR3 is CASSQDQTVGGKNEQFF. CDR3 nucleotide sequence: TGTGCCAGCAGCCAAGATCAGACGGTAGGGGGTAAGAATGAGCAGTTCTTC.